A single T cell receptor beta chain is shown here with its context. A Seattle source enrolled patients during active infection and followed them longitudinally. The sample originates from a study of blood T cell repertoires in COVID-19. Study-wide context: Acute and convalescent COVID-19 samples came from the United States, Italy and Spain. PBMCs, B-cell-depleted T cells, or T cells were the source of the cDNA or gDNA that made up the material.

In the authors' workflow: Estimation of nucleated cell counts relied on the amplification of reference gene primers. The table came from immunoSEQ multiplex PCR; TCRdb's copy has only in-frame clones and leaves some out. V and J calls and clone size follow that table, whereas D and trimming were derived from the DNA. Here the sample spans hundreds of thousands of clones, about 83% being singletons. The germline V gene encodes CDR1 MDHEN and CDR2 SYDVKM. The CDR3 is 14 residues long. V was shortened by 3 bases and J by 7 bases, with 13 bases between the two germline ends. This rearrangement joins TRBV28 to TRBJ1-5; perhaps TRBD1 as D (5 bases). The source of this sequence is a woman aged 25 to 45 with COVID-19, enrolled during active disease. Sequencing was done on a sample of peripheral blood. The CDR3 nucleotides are TGTGCCAGCAGTTTGTCAGGGAAGGAACAGCCCCAGCATTTT. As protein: CASSLSGKEQPQHF.